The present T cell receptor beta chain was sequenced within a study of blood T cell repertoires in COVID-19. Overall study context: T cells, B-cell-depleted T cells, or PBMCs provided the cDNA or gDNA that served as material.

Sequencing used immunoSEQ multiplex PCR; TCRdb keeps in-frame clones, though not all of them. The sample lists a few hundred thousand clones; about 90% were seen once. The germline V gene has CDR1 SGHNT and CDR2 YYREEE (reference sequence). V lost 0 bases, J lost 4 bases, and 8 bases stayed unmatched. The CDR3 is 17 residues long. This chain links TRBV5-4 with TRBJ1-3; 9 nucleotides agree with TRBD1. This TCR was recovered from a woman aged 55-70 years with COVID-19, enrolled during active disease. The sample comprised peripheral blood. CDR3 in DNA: TGTGCCAGCAGCTTGGCCGTGACAGGGGGTCAAGGAAACACCATATATTTT. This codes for CASSLAVTGGQGNTIYF.